The 12 T cell receptor beta chains given below trace back to one sample, sequenced in a study of CD8 T cells in Susac syndrome. Random hexamers were used to reverse transcribe an amount of roughly 0.45 to 1 ug RNA. TCRdb re-called the immunoSEQ multiplex PCR reads with MiXCR, one entry per CDR3 protein. The data show about 300,000 distinct CDR3 sequences, approximately 90% seen once. Sequencing used CD8+ T cells from PBMCs. The receptor set was obtained from a human donor with multiple sclerosis.

The chain recombines TRBV7-8 with TRBJ2-3; 11 nucleotides line up with TRBD1. The ends lost 3 bases at V and 0 bases at J; junction bases unmatched: 2. The CDR3 spans 16 residues. The germline V gene has CDR1 SGHVS and CDR2 FQNEAQ. CDR3 bases: TGTGCCAGCAGCTTTGGGACAGGGGGTAGCACAGATACGCAGTATTTT. Its protein product is CASSFGTGGSTDTQYF.

The rearrangement joins TRBV27 to TRBJ1-2, with 9 bases fitting TRBD1. The CDR3 runs 19 residues. V was clipped by 1 base and J by 4 bases; unmatched bases: 16. Germline CDR1 is MNHEY and CDR2 is SMNVEV (reference sequence). CDR3 sequence: CASSLLSKDRGEFGYGYTF. The DNA for the CDR3 is TGTGCCAGCAGTTTATTATCGAAGGACAGGGGCGAGTTCGGCTATGGCTACACCTTC.

The V and J genes are TRBV6-5 and TRBJ2-3; TRBD1 aligns across 7 bases. This CDR3 is 15 amino acids long. From germline, CDR1 is MNHEY and CDR2 SVGAGI. The V and J ends lost 5 bases and 0 bases, in that order; junction bases with no gene match: 5. CDR3 nucleotides: TGTGCCAGCAGTAGAGGGACAGTAAGCACAGATACGCAGTATTTT. Translated: CASSRGTVSTDTQYF.

This chain uses TRBV6-5 with TRBJ2-3; 10 bases match TRBD1. Per the germline V gene, CDR1 is MNHEY and CDR2 is SVGAGI. V shed 7 bases, J shed 6 bases, and the junction held 10 bases outside the gene matches. This CDR3 has 15 residues. The DNA of the CDR3 is TGTGCCAGCAATCGACAGGGGGCAGTGGGGGATACGCAGTATTTT. Its translation is CASNRQGAVGDTQYF.

V gene TRBV29-1 combines with J gene TRBJ2-1; D may be TRBD2 (5 bases). The V gene lost 5 bases and the J gene lost 8 bases, with 22 bases spanning the gap. CDR3 length: 15 amino acids. Germline loops: CDR1 SQVTM, CDR2 ANQGSEA. DNA of the CDR3: TGCAGCGTTTTGGAGGTGGCGAAAGAAGGCGATGAGCAGTTCTTC. Its translation: CSVLEVAKEGDEQFF.

The J gene is TRBJ2-1, the V gene TRBV12-3 or TRBV12-4, with 7 bases aligning to TRBD1. The CDR3 is 17 amino acids. The J segment lost 4 bases and the V segment lost 2 bases, leaving 11 bases of the junction unmatched. The CDR3 protein is CASSLFPTGIRYNEQFF. As DNA, the CDR3 is TGTGCCAGCAGTTTATTTCCGACAGGGATAAGATACAATGAGCAGTTCTTC.

There are a few counts of this clonotype. The V and J genes are TRBV29-1 and TRBJ2-7; D is possibly TRBD2 (5 bases). From germline, CDR1 is SQVTM and CDR2 ANQGSEA. The V end was cut by 1 base, the J end by 2 bases, with 9 bases between. This CDR3 comprises 13 residues. In nucleotides, the CDR3 is TGCAGCGTTGAAGGATTCGGGACCTACGAGCAGTACTTC. Translated: CSVEGFGTYEQYF.

CDR3 region: CASSEAVARGVPETQYF. In nucleotides, the CDR3 is TGTGCCAGCAGTGAAGCGGTGGCGCGGGGGGTCCCAGAGACCCAGTACTTC. The chain combines TRBV6-1 with TRBJ2-5; the match to TRBD2 covers 8 bases. The CDR3 spans 17 residues. After removal of 0 bases from V and 4 bases from J, the junction contained 10 bases not matched to a gene. Germline V lookup: CDR1 MNHNS, CDR2 SASEGT.

This chain connects TRBV7-9 to TRBJ1-2, with D maybe TRBD1 (5 bases). Germline CDR1 SEHNR, CDR2 FQNEAQ (reference sequence). V shed 7 bases and J shed 0 bases, with 21 bases lying between them. The CDR3 is made up of 17 amino acids. As DNA, the CDR3 is TGTGCCAGCACCACTAGGGCAGGGCATTCAGCTAACTATGGCTACACCTTC. Encoded protein: CASTTRAGHSANYGYTF. The whole variable domain, remainder taken from reference TRBV7-9 and TRBJ1-2, is DTGVSQNPRHKITKRGQNVTFRCDPISEHNRLYWYRQTLGQGPEFLTYFQNEAQLEKSRLLSDRFSAERPKGSFSTLEIQRTEQGDSAMYLCASTTRAGHSANYGYTFGSGTRLTVV.

The V and J genes are TRBV27 and TRBJ2-1; a weak D match, TRBD2 (5 bases). The V gene's germline CDR1 is MNHEY and CDR2 SMNVEV (reference sequence). Trimming cost V 8 bases and J 9 bases, with 20 bases left between them. There are 14 residues in the CDR3. The CDR3 sequence: CASSPYPSGFEQFF. DNA for the CDR3: TGTGCCAGCTCACCCTACCCGTCGGGGTTTGAGCAGTTCTTC.

Note on this clonotype: Germline and junction disagree at one end, which may indicate a read error. The rearrangement links TRBV7-9 to TRBJ1-3; D gene uncertain. Looked up from germline, CDR1 is SEHNR and CDR2 is FQNEAQ (reference sequence). The CDR3 covers 12 residues. CDR3 sequence: CVSRQLGNTIYF. The CDR3, as DNA: TGTGTCAGCAGGCAACTTGGAAACACCATATATTTT.

The chain carries TRBV18 and TRBJ2-6, with TRBD1 identical over 7 bases. This CDR3 is 18 amino acids long. Trimming removed 0 bases from V and 0 bases from J; junction bases left unmatched: 5. Germline V gene lookup returns CDR1 KGHSH and CDR2 LQKENI. The CDR3 DNA reads TGTGCCAGCTCACCACCACAGGGGTCACCCTCTGGGGCCAACGTCCTGACTTTC. This sequence encodes CASSPPQGSPSGANVLTF.